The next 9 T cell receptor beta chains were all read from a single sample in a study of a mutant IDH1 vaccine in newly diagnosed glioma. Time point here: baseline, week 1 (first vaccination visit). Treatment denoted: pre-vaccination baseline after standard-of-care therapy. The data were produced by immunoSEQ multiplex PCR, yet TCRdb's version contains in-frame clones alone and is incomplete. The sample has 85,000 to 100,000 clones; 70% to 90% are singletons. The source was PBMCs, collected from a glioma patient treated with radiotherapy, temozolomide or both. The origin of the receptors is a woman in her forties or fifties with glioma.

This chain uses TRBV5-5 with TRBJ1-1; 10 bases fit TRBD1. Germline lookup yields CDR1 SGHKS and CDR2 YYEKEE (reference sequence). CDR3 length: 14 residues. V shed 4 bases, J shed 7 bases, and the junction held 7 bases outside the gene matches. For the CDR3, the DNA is TGTGCCAGCAGCCCTGTGACAGGGGGCGTTGAAGCTTTCTTT. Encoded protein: CASSPVTGGVEAFF. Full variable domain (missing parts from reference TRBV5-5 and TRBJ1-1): DAGVTQSPTHLIKTRGQQVTLRCSPISGHKSVSWYQQVLGQGPQFIFQYYEKEERGRGNFPDRFSARQFPNYSSELNVNALLLGDSALYLCASSPVTGGVEAFFGQGTRLTVV.

The CDR3: CASTTTFSVDTEAFF. CDR3 coding DNA: TGTGCCAGTACGACGACTTTTTCTGTGGACACTGAAGCTTTCTTT. This rearrangement joins TRBV19 to TRBJ1-1; D gene uncertain. CDR3 length: 15 amino acids. Trimming removed 7 bases from V and 3 bases from J, with 18 bases in between. Germline CDR1 is LNHDA and CDR2 is SQIVND (reference sequence). The whole variable domain, filled in from reference TRBV19 and TRBJ1-1, reads DGGITQSPKYLFRKEGQNVTLSCEQNLNHDAMYWYRQDPGQGLRLIYYSQIVNDFQKGDIAEGYSVSREKKESFPLTVTSAQKNPTAFYLCASTTTFSVDTEAFFGQGTRLTVV.

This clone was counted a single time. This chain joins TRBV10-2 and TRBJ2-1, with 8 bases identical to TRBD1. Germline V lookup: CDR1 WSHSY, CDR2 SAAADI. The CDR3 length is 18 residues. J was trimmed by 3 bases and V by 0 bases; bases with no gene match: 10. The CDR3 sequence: CASSESSGQGKNYNEQFF. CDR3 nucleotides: TGCGCCAGCAGTGAGTCGTCAGGACAGGGAAAGAACTACAATGAGCAGTTCTTC.

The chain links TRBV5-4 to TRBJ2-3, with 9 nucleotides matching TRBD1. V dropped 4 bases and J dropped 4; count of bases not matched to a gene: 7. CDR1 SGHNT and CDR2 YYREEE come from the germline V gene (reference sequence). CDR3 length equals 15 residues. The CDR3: CASSQTQGAADTQYF. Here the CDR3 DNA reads TGTGCCAGCAGCCAGACACAGGGGGCCGCAGATACGCAGTATTTT. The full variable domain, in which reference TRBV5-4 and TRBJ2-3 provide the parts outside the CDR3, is ETGVTQSPTHLIKTRGQQVTLRCSSQSGHNTVSWYQQALGQGPQFIFQYYREEENGRGNFPPRFSGLQFPNYSSELNVNALELDDSALYLCASSQTQGAADTQYFGPGTRLTVL.

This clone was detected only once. CDR3 nucleotide sequence: TGTGCCAGCAGCTTGGGAGTACATAGCAATCAGCCCCAGCATTTT. The encoded protein is CASSLGVHSNQPQHF. This chain connects TRBV5-6 to TRBJ1-5; D is uncertain. Germline assignment: CDR1 SGHDT and CDR2 YYEEEE. The CDR3 length is 15 residues. V lost 0 bases and J 0 bases, leaving 7 bases between the germline ends.

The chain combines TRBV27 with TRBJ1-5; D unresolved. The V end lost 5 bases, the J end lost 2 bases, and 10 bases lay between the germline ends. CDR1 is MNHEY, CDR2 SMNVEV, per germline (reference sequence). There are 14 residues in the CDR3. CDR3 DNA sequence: TGTGCCAGCAGTCCCACAGCCCGCAATCAGCCCCAGCATTTT. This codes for CASSPTARNQPQHF.

The CDR3 loop is CASTGTSGRYNEQFF. CDR3 DNA: TGTGCCAGCACCGGGACTAGCGGGCGTTACAATGAGCAGTTCTTC. This rearrangement joins TRBV25-1 to TRBJ2-1, with 12 positions matching TRBD2. V shed 7 bases, J shed 4 bases, and the junction held 5 bases outside the gene matches. Germline lookup yields CDR1 MGHDK and CDR2 SYGVNS. This CDR3 comprises 15 residues.

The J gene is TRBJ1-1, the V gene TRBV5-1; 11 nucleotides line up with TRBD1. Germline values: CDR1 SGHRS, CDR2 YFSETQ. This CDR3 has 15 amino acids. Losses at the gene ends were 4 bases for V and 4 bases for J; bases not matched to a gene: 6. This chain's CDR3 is CASSPGQGVTTEAFF. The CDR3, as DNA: TGCGCCAGCAGCCCGGGACAGGGGGTGACCACTGAAGCTTTCTTT.

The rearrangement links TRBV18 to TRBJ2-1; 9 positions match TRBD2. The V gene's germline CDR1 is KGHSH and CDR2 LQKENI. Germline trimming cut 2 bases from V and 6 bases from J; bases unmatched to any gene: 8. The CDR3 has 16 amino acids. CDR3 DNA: TGTGCCAGCTCACCAATTAGCGGGAGCCTCGGCAATGAGCAGTTCTTC. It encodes CASSPISGSLGNEQFF.